A single sample is the source of the 18 T cell receptor beta chains below, sequenced in a study of post-analysis software for immune sequencing data. General study findings and limits: TRBV5-6, TRBV5-1 and TRBV20-1 belonged to a set of roughly 5 TRBV segments that were more frequent in patients than controls.

Prepared libraries of TCR beta cDNA carried unique molecular identifiers. A single record per CDR3 protein comes from TCRdb applying MiXCR to the PCR reads. Of roughly 580,000 distinct CDR3 sequences listed, around 40% are singletons. These receptors' targets are unknown. What was sequenced was blood. The receptors here all came from a girl between 10 and 17 years old with multiple sclerosis.

V gene TRBV5-1 combines with J gene TRBJ2-1, with 11 bases lining up with TRBD2. With 0 bases clipped from V and 2 bases from J, the junction kept 4 bases outside the gene matches. Germline CDR1 reads SGHRS; CDR2 reads YFSETQ. The CDR3 consists of 17 residues. The CDR3 sequence is CASSLGGLAAPYNEQFF. For the CDR3, the DNA is TGCGCCAGCAGCTTGGGGGGACTAGCGGCCCCCTACAATGAGCAGTTCTTC. The full variable domain, in which reference TRBV5-1 and TRBJ2-1 provide the parts outside the CDR3, is KAGVTQTPRYLIKTRGQQVTLSCSPISGHRSVSWYQQTPGQGLQFLFEYFSETQRNKGNFPGRFSGRQFSNSRSEMNVSTLELGDSALYLCASSLGGLAAPYNEQFFGPGTRLTVL.

V is TRBV7-2 and J is TRBJ2-1, with TRBD2 matching 9 bases. Germline values: CDR1 SGHTA, CDR2 FQGNSA. Trimming at V came to 2 bases and at J to 6 bases, leaving 5 bases not matched to a gene. The CDR3 runs to 15 residues. CDR3 nucleotide sequence: TGTGCCAGCAGCTTACAGGCTAGCGGGGCCAATGAGCAGTTCTTC. Protein product: CASSLQASGANEQFF.

This clonotype was detected only a few times. The rearrangement uses TRBV5-1 and TRBJ2-7; D may be TRBD1 (6 bases). Trimming stripped 4 bases from V and 5 bases from J, with 13 bases between. Germline lookup yields CDR1 SGHRS and CDR2 YFSETQ. The CDR3 has 13 residues. The CDR3 region is CASSPEYRDEQYF. CDR3 sequence (DNA): TGCGCCAGCAGCCCAGAATACAGGGACGAGCAGTACTTC. Full variable domain (remainder filled in from reference TRBV5-1 and TRBJ2-7): KAGVTQTPRYLIKTRGQQVTLSCSPISGHRSVSWYQQTPGQGLQFLFEYFSETQRNKGNFPGRFSGRQFSNSRSEMNVSTLELGDSALYLCASSPEYRDEQYFGPGTRLTVT.

Points on this clonotype: An end of the junction does not agree with germline; a read error may underlie this. The chain is built from TRBV20-1 and TRBJ1-2; 10 nucleotides agree with TRBD1. The CDR3 runs 15 residues. CDR1 and CDR2 from the germline V gene are DFQATT and SNEGSKA (reference sequence). The CDR3 sequence is CSAGEGTGAPYGYTF. CDR3 sequence (DNA): TGCAGTGCTGGAGAGGGGACAGGGGCTCCCTATGGCTACACCTTC.

This rearrangement joins TRBV20-1 to TRBJ1-5; no clear D. Trimming cost V 1 base and J 0 bases, with 7 bases left between them. The germline V gene encodes CDR1 DFQATT and CDR2 SNEGSKA (reference sequence). This CDR3 has 14 amino acids. CDR3 protein: CSARGESSNQPQHF. The CDR3 coding sequence is TGCAGTGCTAGAGGGGAAAGTAGCAATCAGCCCCAGCATTTT.

This rearrangement joins TRBV5-5 to TRBJ2-3; 8 bases are shared with TRBD1. CDR1 and CDR2 (germline): SGHKS, YYEKEE (reference sequence). Trimming at V came to 3 bases and at J to 6 bases, leaving 15 bases not matched to a gene. The CDR3 length is 17 residues. The CDR3 DNA is TGTGCCAGCAGCTATGACGACAGGGGATACCTCCCGGATACGCAGTATTTT. Translating it yields CASSYDDRGYLPDTQYF.

CDR3 sequence (DNA): TGTGCCAGCAGCGTCACCGGGAGGAACACTGAAGCTTTCTTT. This encodes CASSVTGRNTEAFF. The chain is built from TRBV7-6 and TRBJ1-1; D uncertain. The CDR3 is 14 residues long. The ends were cut back, 5 bases at V and 1 base at J, with 11 bases in the middle. CDR1 and CDR2 (germline): SGHVS, FNYEAQ.

This clonotype occurred a few times. The V gene is TRBV7-9, the J gene TRBJ1-1; 7 nucleotides match TRBD1. The CDR3 contains 14 residues. V lost 5 bases, J lost 7 bases, and 10 bases stayed unmatched. From germline, CDR1 is SEHNR and CDR2 FQNEAQ (reference sequence). CDR3 region: CASSILGGTDEAFF. The DNA for the CDR3 is TGTGCCAGCAGCATACTAGGGGGGACAGATGAAGCTTTCTTT.

This clonotype was seen many times. This sequence joins TRBV29-1 and TRBJ2-1; D unclear. In germline, CDR1 is SQVTM, CDR2 ANQGSEA. V lost 7 bases and J 7 bases, leaving 20 bases between the germline ends. This CDR3 region has 14 residues. CDR3 protein: CSAWKVGPANEQFF. The CDR3 DNA follows: TGCAGCGCCTGGAAGGTGGGCCCTGCAAATGAGCAGTTCTTC.

The chain recombines TRBV11-3 with TRBJ1-5; D remains unclear. The V gene lost 5 bases and the J gene lost 3 bases, with 11 bases spanning the gap. From germline, CDR1 is SGHNT and CDR2 YENEEA. This CDR3 region has 14 residues. CDR3 sequence (DNA): TGTGCCAGCAGCCCGGTTAGGTCCAATCAGCCCCAGCATTTT. Protein sequence: CASSPVRSNQPQHF.

This chain links TRBV7-9 with TRBJ2-4; D is unclear. The tail of the sequence fits TRBJ2-7 better, so the J call may be wrong. The germline gives CDR1 SEHNR, CDR2 FQNEAQ (reference sequence). The CDR3 length is 13 residues. Here the CDR3 DNA reads TGTGCCAGCAGCAAGGTCTCCACCTACGAGCAGTACTTC. As protein: CASSKVSTYEQYF.

This clonotype was detected only a few times. The V call is TRBV7-9, the J call TRBJ2-1; D unresolved. The J call is uncertain, as TRBJ2-7 better fits the DNA end. From germline, CDR1 is SEHNR and CDR2 FQNEAQ (reference sequence). This CDR3 has 10 amino acids. CDR3 sequence: CASSLIEQYF. CDR3 in DNA: TGTGCCAGCAGCTTAATTGAGCAGTACTTC.

This clonotype showed up just a few times. V gene TRBV11-2 combines with J gene TRBJ2-7; TRBD2 aligns across 13 bases. The V gene end was trimmed by 5 bases and the J gene end by 4 bases; junction bases not matched to a gene: 5. CDR1 is SGHAT, CDR2 FQNNGV, per germline. The CDR3 has 15 amino acids. CDR3 in amino acids: CASSPPGLAGYEQYF. The CDR3 bases are TGTGCCAGCAGCCCGCCGGGACTAGCGGGATACGAGCAGTACTTC.

This sequence joins TRBV12-3 or TRBV12-4 and TRBJ1-5; no firm D call. Trimming took off 3 bases at V and 9 bases at J, with 15 bases between the two ends. This CDR3 comprises 14 residues. The CDR3 DNA follows: TGTGCCAGCAGTTTCGGGGAAGCCTTATGGCCCCAGCATTTT. It translates to CASSFGEALWPQHF.

This chain links TRBV2 with TRBJ2-7; 12 bases agree with TRBD2. The CDR3 runs to 13 residues. The ends lost 11 bases at V and 4 bases at J; junction bases unmatched: 6. Germline V lookup: CDR1 SNHLY, CDR2 FYNNEI. CDR3 sequence: CAGGTSGPYEQYF. CDR3 DNA: TGTGCCGGGGGGACTAGCGGGCCTTACGAGCAGTACTTC.

The rearrangement links TRBV10-3 to TRBJ2-7, with 9 bases lining up with TRBD1. The V and J ends lost 3 bases and 3 bases, in that order; junction bases with no gene match: 6. Germline CDR1 is ENHRY and CDR2 is SYGVKD. The CDR3 runs 15 residues. This CDR3 reads CAISDPGQGNYEQYF. Written as DNA, the CDR3 is TGTGCCATCAGTGATCCGGGACAGGGTAACTACGAGCAGTACTTC.

This clonotype occurred a few times. The J gene is TRBJ2-3, the V gene TRBV12-3 or TRBV12-4, with 7 nucleotides matching TRBD1. This CDR3 has 14 amino acids. V lost 3 bases, J lost 6 bases, and 6 bases stayed unmatched. CDR3 sequence: CASSLDRGQDTQYF. CDR3 nucleotide sequence: TGTGCCAGCAGTTTGGATAGGGGGCAGGATACGCAGTATTTT.

The CDR3 loop is CASSFMGPGGIHEQYF. CDR3 nucleotides: TGTGCCAGCAGTTTTATGGGGCCGGGGGGTATCCACGAGCAGTACTTC. The chain links TRBV11-2 to TRBJ2-5; 7 bases are shared with TRBD2. The J call may be in error: the DNA end matches TRBJ2-7 better. Germline CDR1 SGHAT, CDR2 FQNNGV. The CDR3 loop spans 16 amino acids.